These 6 T cell receptor beta chains came from one sample sequenced in a study of PD-L1 blockade in urothelial cancer. The assay was immunoSEQ multiplex PCR, and TCRdb's table has in-frame clones only and misses some. The sample comprises some 27,000 clones, approximately 79% of which are singletons, and about 2% rests with the top ten. Sequences were derived from PBMCs, sampled around atezolizumab (anti-PD-L1) treatment. Receptors originate from a man aged 45-65 years with urothelial cancer.

The J gene is TRBJ2-1, the V gene TRBV19, with 8 bases aligning to TRBD1. Germline trimming cut 6 bases from V and 3 bases from J; bases unmatched to any gene: 7. CDR3 length equals 15 residues. Germline CDR1 reads LNHDA; CDR2 reads SQIVND (reference sequence). Here the CDR3 reads CASSVGQGYYNEQFF. CDR3 coding DNA: TGTGCCAGTAGCGTCGGACAGGGCTACTACAATGAGCAGTTCTTC. Supplemented by reference TRBV19 and TRBJ2-1, the full variable domain reads DGGITQSPKYLFRKEGQNVTLSCEQNLNHDAMYWYRQDPGQGLRLIYYSQIVNDFQKGDIAEGYSVSREKKESFPLTVTSAQKNPTAFYLCASSVGQGYYNEQFFGPGTRLTVL.

The chain uses TRBV2 and TRBJ2-4; possible D gene TRBD2, 7 bases. The CDR3 length is 15 residues. Between the trimmed V and J ends, which lost 9 bases and 0 bases, there was a span of 15 bases. The germline gives CDR1 SNHLY, CDR2 FYNNEI. The CDR3 DNA reads as TGTGCCAGTATAGGGGGGGGACTAGCCAAAAACATTCAGTACTTC. Protein product: CASIGGGLAKNIQYF.

V and J are TRBV19 and TRBJ1-3; no firm D call. Trimming cost V 2 bases and J 0 bases, with 8 bases left between them. The CDR3 covers 15 residues. Germline loops: CDR1 LNHDA, CDR2 SQIVND (reference sequence). CDR3 in amino acids: CASSIPRGSGNTIYF. Here the CDR3 DNA reads TGTGCCAGTAGTATACCACGGGGCTCTGGAAACACCATATATTTT.

The chain combines TRBV5-1 with TRBJ2-7; TRBD1 matches 7 bases. V lost 3 bases to trimming and J lost 4 bases; unmatched junction nucleotides: 4. Germline-derived CDR1 and CDR2 are SGHRS and YFSETQ. CDR3 length: 13 amino acids. The CDR3 sequence: CASSSTGEYEQYF. The CDR3 coding sequence is TGCGCCAGCAGCTCCACAGGGGAATACGAGCAGTACTTC.

The rearrangement uses TRBV27 and TRBJ2-3, with 10 bases identical to TRBD2. The ends lost 4 bases at V and 12 bases at J; junction bases unmatched: 13. Germline CDR1 and CDR2: MNHEY and SMNVEV (reference sequence). This CDR3 is built from 15 residues. CDR3 sequence reads: CASSSLAGGHRSQYF. The CDR3 bases are TGTGCCAGCAGTTCTTTAGCGGGAGGCCACAGATCTCAGTATTTT.

V and J are TRBV5-4 and TRBJ2-7, with 7 positions matching TRBD2. V shed 1 base, J shed 0 bases, and the junction held 4 bases outside the gene matches. This CDR3 is 15 amino acids long. Germline V gene lookup returns CDR1 SGHNT and CDR2 YYREEE (reference sequence). CDR3: CASSLSWEGSYEQYF. The CDR3 DNA follows: TGTGCCAGCAGCTTGTCGTGGGAGGGCTCCTACGAGCAGTACTTC.